The 21 T cell receptor beta chains below come from one sample, sequenced in a study of blood T cell repertoires in COVID-19. The table came from immunoSEQ multiplex PCR; TCRdb's copy has only in-frame clones and leaves some out. The repertoire includes a few hundred thousand clones, around 86% of them detected once, and approximately 5% sits in the top ten. Sequencing was carried out using PBMCs or T cells enriched from blood (not recorded which). These TCRs come from a woman aged 50 to 60 who had recovered from COVID-19.

This clone was observed a single time. This rearrangement joins TRBV7-9 to TRBJ2-7; 7 bases are a match to TRBD1. This CDR3 region has 16 residues. Trimming cost V 4 bases and J 2 bases; bases outside gene matches: 11. The germline V gene encodes CDR1 SEHNR and CDR2 FQNEAQ (reference sequence). This CDR3 is CASSSVHSGTAYEQYF. The CDR3 DNA reads TGTGCCAGCAGCTCGGTCCACTCCGGGACAGCCTACGAGCAGTACTTC.

This clone appeared a few times. This chain joins TRBV2 and TRBJ1-2; D possibly corresponds to TRBD1 (5 bases). Germline lookup yields CDR1 SNHLY and CDR2 FYNNEI. The CDR3 is 12 residues long. The ends were cut back, 4 bases at V and 2 bases at J, with 5 bases in the middle. The CDR3 sequence: CASSAGNYGYTF. CDR3 coding DNA: TGTGCCAGCAGTGCAGGGAACTATGGCTACACCTTC.

The chain links TRBV6-5 to TRBJ1-1; D may be TRBD1 (5 bases). V shed 6 bases and J shed 4 bases, with 15 bases lying between them. This CDR3 has 14 residues. CDR1 MNHEY and CDR2 SVGAGI come from the germline V gene. DNA for the CDR3: TGTGCCAGCAGCCTCGGGGGAAGTGTCACTGAAGCTTTCTTT. It codes for CASSLGGSVTEAFF.

The J gene is TRBJ1-4, the V gene TRBV30; 9 bases agree with TRBD1. The CDR3 spans 14 residues. Germline CDR1 reads GTSNPN; CDR2 reads SVGIG (reference sequence). V gave up 5 bases and J gave up 8 bases; unmatched junction bases: 9. The CDR3 is CAWDRATGGEKLFF. In DNA form, the CDR3 reads TGTGCCTGGGACCGGGCGACAGGGGGGGAAAAACTGTTTTTT. Variable domain in full (rest from reference TRBV30 and TRBJ1-4): SQTIHQWPATLVQPVGSPLSLECTVEGTSNPNLYWYRQAAGRGLQLLFYSVGIGQISSEVPQNLSASRPQDRQFILSSKKLLLSDSGFYLCAWDRATGGEKLFFGSGTQLSVL.

The V call is TRBV9, the J call TRBJ1-4; TRBD1 agrees at 7 bases. The CDR3 runs 14 residues. V lost 4 bases, J lost 3 bases, and 3 bases stayed unmatched. Germline loops: CDR1 SGDLS, CDR2 YYNGEE. The CDR3 DNA reads TGTGCCAGCAGCCTGGGACAGCCTAATGAAAAACTGTTTTTT. It yields the protein CASSLGQPNEKLFF.

The chain links TRBV5-4 to TRBJ1-2, with TRBD1 matching over 7 bases. The CDR3 is 15 residues long. CDR1 is SGHNT and CDR2 is YYREEE in the germline V gene (reference sequence). V gave up 4 bases and J gave up 0 bases; unmatched junction bases: 6. The CDR3 DNA sequence: TGTGCCAGCAGCCCGTCAGGGGGTTCTAACTATGGCTACACCTTC. This sequence encodes CASSPSGGSNYGYTF.

As concerns this clone: Different DNA sequences within this sample yield the same CDR3. The chain joins TRBV5-1 to TRBJ1-2; TRBD1 matches 7 bases. CDR3 length: 14 amino acids. J was trimmed by 6 bases and V by 0 bases; bases with no gene match: 5. Germline assignment: CDR1 SGHRS and CDR2 YFSETQ. The CDR3 loop is CASSLGQGEDGYTF. CDR3 DNA sequence: TGCGCCAGCAGCTTGGGACAGGGCGAAGATGGCTACACCTTC.

This clone was counted between two and nine times. This sequence joins TRBV29-1 and TRBJ2-1; a weak D match, TRBD1 (6 bases). This CDR3 spans 14 amino acids. Between the trimmed V and J ends, which lost 4 bases and 3 bases, there was a span of 13 bases. Germline assignment: CDR1 SQVTM and CDR2 ANQGSEA. This CDR3 reads CSVGGGSFYNEQFF. CDR3 coding DNA: TGCAGCGTTGGTGGGGGCTCCTTCTACAATGAGCAGTTCTTC.

The chain recombines TRBV6-4 with TRBJ2-3, with 11 bases aligning to TRBD2. The length of the CDR3 is 15 residues. After removal of 7 bases from V and 0 bases from J, the junction contained 3 bases not matched to a gene. Germline CDR1 and CDR2: MRHNA and SNTAGT. The CDR3 nucleotides are TGTGCCAGCACCAGACTAGCGGGGAGCACAGATACGCAGTATTTT. This codes for CASTRLAGSTDTQYF.

The chain is built from TRBV6-2 or TRBV6-3 and TRBJ1-2; TRBD1 might be the D (5 bases). This CDR3 is 11 amino acids long. V gave up 6 bases and J gave up 8 bases, with 10 bases separating them. From germline, CDR1 is MNHEY and CDR2 SVGEGT. The CDR3 loop reads CASSGTRGYTF. The CDR3 DNA is TGTGCCAGCAGCGGGACTCGGGGCTACACCTTC.

The J gene is TRBJ2-2, the V gene TRBV28; 8 positions match TRBD2. The CDR3 totals 15 residues. V dropped 6 bases and J dropped 3; count of bases not matched to a gene: 6. Germline V gives CDR1 MDHEN, CDR2 SYDVKM. The CDR3 nucleotides read TGTGCCAGCAGGTATAGCGGGACGTACACCGGGGAGCTGTTTTTT. Protein sequence: CASRYSGTYTGELFF.

The chain combines TRBV20-1 with TRBJ2-1, with 7 bases that match TRBD2. V lost 3 bases to trimming and J lost 8 bases; unmatched junction nucleotides: 10. This CDR3 is 14 amino acids long. CDR1 is DFQATT and CDR2 is SNEGSKA in the germline V gene (reference sequence). The CDR3 protein is CSASPAGAWDEQFF. In nucleotides, the CDR3 is TGCAGTGCTAGTCCGGCGGGAGCGTGGGATGAGCAGTTCTTC.

This clone was seen only once. The chain is built from TRBV29-1 and TRBJ2-7; D perhaps matches TRBD1 (6 bases). The CDR3 is 11 amino acids. CDR1 is SQVTM and CDR2 is ANQGSEA in the germline V gene. The V end lost 5 bases, the J end lost 6 bases, and 11 bases lay between the germline ends. CDR3 loop: CSVRADSEQYF. The CDR3 DNA reads as TGCAGCGTTAGGGCGGACAGCGAGCAGTACTTC.

Concerning this clone: Distinct nucleotide sequences in the sample also encode this CDR3. The rearrangement joins TRBV20-1 to TRBJ2-1; D perhaps matches TRBD1 (5 bases). The germline V and J ends were trimmed by 3 bases and 6 bases, with 6 bases remaining between them. The V gene's germline CDR1 is DFQATT and CDR2 SNEGSKA (reference sequence). The CDR3 contains 11 residues. CDR3 loop: CSASQGNEQFF. The CDR3 DNA sequence: TGCAGTGCTAGTCAGGGCAATGAGCAGTTCTTC.

Details on this clone: One junction end does not reproduce the germline sequence, and a read error may be involved. The V call is TRBV11-3, the J call TRBJ2-7; 8 nucleotides match TRBD1. The CDR3 contains 14 residues. Germline CDR1 reads SGHNT; CDR2 reads YENEEA. CDR3 sequence (DNA): TGTGCCAGCAGCCTAGACAGGGGCTGGTACGAGCAGTACTTC. Its protein product is CASSLDRGWYEQYF.

To note about this clone: One base away lies a much larger clone, so this may be a sequencing read error. Other DNA sequences of this sample code for an identical CDR3. The V call is TRBV12-3 or TRBV12-4, the J call TRBJ1-1, with D possibly matching TRBD1 (5 bases). The CDR3 has 13 residues. Trimming shortened V by 6 bases and J by 0 bases, and 8 bases separated the two germline ends. CDR3 in DNA: TGTGCCAGCAGACGACAGATGAACACTGAAGCTTTCTTT. Protein: CASRRQMNTEAFF.

On this clone: The same CDR3 is also encoded by other DNA sequences in this sample. The rearrangement links TRBV2 to TRBJ1-3; D is perhaps TRBD1 (6 bases). The germline V and J ends were trimmed by 3 bases and 0 bases, with 12 bases remaining between them. The V gene's germline CDR1 is SNHLY and CDR2 FYNNEI. The CDR3 runs to 16 residues. The CDR3 region is CASSDGQGNSGNTIYF. The CDR3 nucleotides read TGTGCCAGCAGTGACGGGCAGGGGAACTCTGGAAACACCATATATTTT.

The rearrangement joins TRBV7-8 to TRBJ2-7, with D perhaps TRBD2 (6 bases). CDR1 and CDR2 (germline): SGHVS, FQNEAQ. Trimming removed 2 bases at V and 3 bases at J, with 11 bases between. The CDR3 sequence is 14 residues long. CDR3 nucleotide sequence: TGTGCCAGCAGCTTAATAGCGGAGCTCTACGAGCAGTACTTC. Its protein is CASSLIAELYEQYF.

The chain couples TRBV5-5 to TRBJ1-2; D gene ambiguous. Trimming took off 4 bases at V and 8 bases at J, with 15 bases between the two ends. Per the germline V gene, CDR1 is SGHKS and CDR2 is YYEKEE (reference sequence). CDR3 length: 13 residues. Written as DNA, the CDR3 is TGTGCCAGCAGCCGCGGTGTCACTCCGGGCTACACCTTC. It is translated as CASSRGVTPGYTF.

CDR3 region: CASRTGGNGYTF. The CDR3 coding sequence is TGTGCCAGCAGGACAGGGGGTAATGGCTACACCTTC. The chain uses TRBV12-3 or TRBV12-4 and TRBJ1-2, with 9 bases fitting TRBD1. The V segment lost 6 bases and the J segment 6 bases; nucleotides outside the gene matches: 2. The CDR3 has 12 residues.

The chain employs TRBV19 and TRBJ2-7, with 10 bases that match TRBD1. V lost 4 bases to trimming and J lost 1 base; unmatched junction nucleotides: 1. Looked up from germline, CDR1 is LNHDA and CDR2 is SQIVND (reference sequence). The CDR3 sequence is 14 residues long. In DNA form, the CDR3 reads TGTGCCAGTAGTAAGGGACAGGGGTCCTACGAGCAGTACTTC. Its protein is CASSKGQGSYEQYF.